The clone carrying this T cell receptor beta chain has only a few counts. Its cognate antigen is unknown. The source of the sample is a study of identical twins. Notes on the study in general: Invariant MAIT and iNKT cells could partly confound zero-insertion analyses.

TCRdb reanalysed the 5' RACE reads using MiXCR and keeps one entry per CDR3 protein. The profile covers approximately 890,000 distinct CDR3 sequences, with around an eighth appearing a single time and about 1.5% taken by the ten largest. With 5 bases removed from V and 6 bases from J, the gap between germline ends came to 10 bases. The length of the CDR3 is 12 residues. Per germline, CDR1 MNHEY and CDR2 SVGAGI. Healthy Caucasians made up all donors. These same records also appear under a second study, on yellow fever vaccine responses in identical twins.

The TCR was taken from a woman between 18 and 30 years old in good health. J is TRBJ2-5 and V is TRBV6-5; D is uncertain. Input material: PBMCs. CDR3 amino acids: CASSPGWKTQYF. DNA for the CDR3: TGTGCCAGCAGTCCTGGTTGGAAGACCCAGTACTTC.